This T cell receptor (beta chain) originates from a study of blood T cell repertoires in COVID-19. Study-wide context: Sample material is recorded as cDNA or gDNA derived from T cells, B-cell-depleted T cells, or PBMCs.

The CDR3 runs 15 residues. J lost 1 base, V lost 8 bases, and 6 bases had no gene match. The germline gives CDR1 LNHDA, CDR2 SQIVND (reference sequence). As handled by the study authors: Reference gene primer amplification gave estimated nucleated cell counts. Clones were sequenced by immunoSEQ multiplex PCR, and TCRdb holds only the in-frame ones, with some missing. Clone size and V and J calls were adopted from that table, with D and trimming inferred from the DNA. The sample holds approximately 74,000 clones, 88% seen once. The material sequenced was peripheral blood. This clonotype was sampled from a woman aged 60-70 years with acute or convalescent COVID-19. The J gene is TRBJ1-1, the V gene TRBV19, with TRBD1 matching over 11 bases. CDR3 loop: CASGRTGGWNTEAFF. As DNA, the CDR3 is TGTGCCAGTGGGAGGACAGGGGGCTGGAACACTGAAGCTTTCTTT.